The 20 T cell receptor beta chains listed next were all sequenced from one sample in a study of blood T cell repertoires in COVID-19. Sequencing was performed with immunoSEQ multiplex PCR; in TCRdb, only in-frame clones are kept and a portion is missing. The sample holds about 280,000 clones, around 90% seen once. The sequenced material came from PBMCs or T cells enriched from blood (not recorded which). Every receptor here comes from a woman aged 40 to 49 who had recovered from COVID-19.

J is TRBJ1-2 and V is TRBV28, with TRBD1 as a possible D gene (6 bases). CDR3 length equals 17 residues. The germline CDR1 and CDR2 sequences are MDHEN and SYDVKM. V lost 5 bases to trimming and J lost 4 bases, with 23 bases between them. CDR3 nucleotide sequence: TGTGCCAGCAGTCCCCCCCCCGGGACACTTACTCTCTATGGCTACACCTTC. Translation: CASSPPPGTLTLYGYTF.

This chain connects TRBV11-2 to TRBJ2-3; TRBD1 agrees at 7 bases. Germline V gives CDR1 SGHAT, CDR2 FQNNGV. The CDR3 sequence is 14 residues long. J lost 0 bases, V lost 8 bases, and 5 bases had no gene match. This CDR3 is CASQPGQSTDTQYF. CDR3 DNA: TGTGCCAGCCAACCGGGACAGAGCACAGATACGCAGTATTTT.

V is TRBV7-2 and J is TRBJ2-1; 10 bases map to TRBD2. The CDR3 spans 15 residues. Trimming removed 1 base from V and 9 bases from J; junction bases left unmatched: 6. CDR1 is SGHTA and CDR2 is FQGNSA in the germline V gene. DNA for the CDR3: TGTGCCAGCAGCTTAGGCCTAGCGGGAGTAAGTGAGCAGTTCTTC. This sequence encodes CASSLGLAGVSEQFF.

DNA of the CDR3: TGTGCCAGCAGCCACCGGACAGGGCTTGCAGATACGCAGTATTTT. It codes for CASSHRTGLADTQYF. V is TRBV14 and J is TRBJ2-3; 8 bases align to TRBD1. The J segment lost 4 bases and the V segment lost 3 bases, leaving 6 bases of the junction unmatched. The CDR3 is 15 residues long. Germline values: CDR1 SGHDN, CDR2 FVKESK.

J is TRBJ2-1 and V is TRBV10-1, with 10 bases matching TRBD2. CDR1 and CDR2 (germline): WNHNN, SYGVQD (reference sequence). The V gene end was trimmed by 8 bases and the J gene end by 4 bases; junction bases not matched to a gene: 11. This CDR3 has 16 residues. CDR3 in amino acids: CASSKAGGPGYNEQFF. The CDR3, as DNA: TGCGCCAGCTCTAAAGCGGGAGGGCCTGGGTACAATGAGCAGTTCTTC.

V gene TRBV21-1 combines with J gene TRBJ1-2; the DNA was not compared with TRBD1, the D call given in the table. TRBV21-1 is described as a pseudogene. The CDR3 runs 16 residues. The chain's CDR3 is CASSKDLAGGWNGYTF. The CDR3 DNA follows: TGTGCCAGCAGCAAAGATTTGGCAGGGGGATGGAATGGCTACACCTTC.

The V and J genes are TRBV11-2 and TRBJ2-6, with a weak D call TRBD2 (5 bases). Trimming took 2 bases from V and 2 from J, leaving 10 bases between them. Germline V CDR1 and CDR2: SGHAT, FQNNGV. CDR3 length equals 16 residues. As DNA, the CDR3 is TGTGCCAGCAGCTTATCAGGAGGAACTGGGGCCAACGTCCTGACTTTC. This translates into CASSLSGGTGANVLTF.

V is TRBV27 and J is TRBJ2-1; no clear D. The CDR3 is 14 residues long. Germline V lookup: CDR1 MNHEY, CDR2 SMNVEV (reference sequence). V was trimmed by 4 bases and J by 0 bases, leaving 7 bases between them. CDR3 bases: TGTGCCAGCAGTTCGCACAGCTCCTACAATGAGCAGTTCTTC. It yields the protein CASSSHSSYNEQFF.

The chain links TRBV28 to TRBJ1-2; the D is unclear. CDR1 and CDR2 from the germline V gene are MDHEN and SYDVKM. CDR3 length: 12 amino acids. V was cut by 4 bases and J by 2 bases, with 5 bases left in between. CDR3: CASSSFNYGYTF. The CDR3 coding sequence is TGTGCCAGCAGTTCCTTCAACTATGGCTACACCTTC.

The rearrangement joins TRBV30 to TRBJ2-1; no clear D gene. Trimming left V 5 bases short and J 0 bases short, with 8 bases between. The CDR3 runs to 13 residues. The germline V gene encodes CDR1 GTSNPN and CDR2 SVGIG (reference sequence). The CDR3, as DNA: TGTGCCTGGTCTGGCAGCTCCTACAATGAGCAGTTCTTC. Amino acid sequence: CAWSGSSYNEQFF. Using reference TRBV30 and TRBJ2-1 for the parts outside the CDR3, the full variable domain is SQTIHQWPATLVQPVGSPLSLECTVEGTSNPNLYWYRQAAGRGLQLLFYSVGIGQISSEVPQNLSASRPQDRQFILSSKKLLLSDSGFYLCAWSGSSYNEQFFGPGTRLTVL.

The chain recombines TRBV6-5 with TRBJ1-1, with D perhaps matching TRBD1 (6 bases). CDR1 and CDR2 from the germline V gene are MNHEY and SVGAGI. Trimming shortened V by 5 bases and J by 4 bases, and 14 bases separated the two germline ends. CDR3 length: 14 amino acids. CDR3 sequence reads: CASSPKGDPTEAFF. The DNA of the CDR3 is TGTGCCAGCAGTCCAAAGGGGGACCCCACTGAAGCTTTCTTT.

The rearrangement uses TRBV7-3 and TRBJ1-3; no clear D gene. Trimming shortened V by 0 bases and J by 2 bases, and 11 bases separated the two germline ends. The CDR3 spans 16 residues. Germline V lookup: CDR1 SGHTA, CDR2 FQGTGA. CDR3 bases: TGTGCCAGCAGCTTAACCGGCGGGATCACTGGAAACACCATATATTTT. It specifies CASSLTGGITGNTIYF.

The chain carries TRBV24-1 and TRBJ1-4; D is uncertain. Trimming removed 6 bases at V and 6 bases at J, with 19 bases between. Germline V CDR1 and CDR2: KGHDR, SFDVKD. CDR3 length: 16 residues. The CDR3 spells CATSTQRGNGDEKLFF. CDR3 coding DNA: TGTGCCACCAGTACCCAAAGAGGGAATGGCGATGAAAAACTGTTTTTT.

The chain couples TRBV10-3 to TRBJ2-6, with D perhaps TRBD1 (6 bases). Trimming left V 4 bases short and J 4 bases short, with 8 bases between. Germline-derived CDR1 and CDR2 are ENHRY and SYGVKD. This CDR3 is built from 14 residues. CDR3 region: CAISGDTGANVLTF. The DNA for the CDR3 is TGTGCCATCAGTGGGGACACCGGGGCCAACGTCCTGACTTTC.

The CDR3: CATSDSGRATDTQYF. CDR3 sequence (DNA): TGTGCCACCAGTGACAGCGGGAGGGCCACAGATACGCAGTATTTT. This rearrangement joins TRBV24-1 to TRBJ2-3; 10 bases line up with TRBD2. CDR1 and CDR2 (germline): KGHDR, SFDVKD. The CDR3 totals 15 residues. V lost 4 bases and J lost 2; bases outside the gene matches: 2.

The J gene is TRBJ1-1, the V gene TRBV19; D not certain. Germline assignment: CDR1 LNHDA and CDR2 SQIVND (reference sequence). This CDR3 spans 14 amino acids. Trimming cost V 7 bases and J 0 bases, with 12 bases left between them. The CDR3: CASNPATLNTEAFF. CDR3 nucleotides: TGTGCCAGTAACCCGGCGACATTGAACACTGAAGCTTTCTTT.

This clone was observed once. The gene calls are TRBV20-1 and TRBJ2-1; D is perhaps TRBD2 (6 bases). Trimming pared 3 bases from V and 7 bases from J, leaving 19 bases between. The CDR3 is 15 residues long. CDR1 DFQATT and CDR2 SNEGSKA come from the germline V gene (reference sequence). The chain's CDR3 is CSASPPEGLRNEQFF. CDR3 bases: TGCAGTGCTAGTCCCCCCGAAGGACTAAGGAATGAGCAGTTCTTC.

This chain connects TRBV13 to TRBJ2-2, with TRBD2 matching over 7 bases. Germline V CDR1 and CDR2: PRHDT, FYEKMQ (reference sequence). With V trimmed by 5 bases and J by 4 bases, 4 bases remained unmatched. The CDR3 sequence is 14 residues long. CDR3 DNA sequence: TGTGCCAGCAGCCAGCGGGGCTTCACCGGGGAGCTGTTTTTT. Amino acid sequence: CASSQRGFTGELFF.

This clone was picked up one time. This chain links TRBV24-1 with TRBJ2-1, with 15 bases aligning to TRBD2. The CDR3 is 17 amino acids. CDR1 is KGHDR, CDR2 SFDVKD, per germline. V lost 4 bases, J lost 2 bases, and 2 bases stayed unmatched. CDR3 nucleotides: TGTGCCACCAGTGACGGGACTAGCGGGAGGACCTACAATGAGCAGTTCTTC. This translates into CATSDGTSGRTYNEQFF.

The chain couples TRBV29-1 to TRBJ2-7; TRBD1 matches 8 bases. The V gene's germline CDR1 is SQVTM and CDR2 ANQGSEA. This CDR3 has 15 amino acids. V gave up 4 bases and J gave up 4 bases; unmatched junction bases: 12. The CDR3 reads CSVARPGTGGYEQYF. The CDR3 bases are TGCAGCGTTGCACGCCCTGGGACAGGAGGGTACGAGCAGTACTTC.